Below, 23 T cell receptor beta chains from the same sample are listed, as sequenced in a study of monozygotic twins with inflammatory bowel disease. TCRdb reanalyzed the 5' RACE reads and collapses them to one entry per CDR3 protein, without DNA. The table for this sample gives over 120,000 distinct CDR3 sequences. Material: blood. Receptors were obtained from a human donor with ulcerative colitis or Crohn's disease, or a healthy co-twin of an affected twin (not recorded which).

The rearrangement joins TRBV20-1 to TRBJ2-3; TCRdb proposes TRBD2, but this gene call is untestable without DNA. The CDR3 covers 13 residues. Per the germline V gene, CDR1 is DFQATT and CDR2 is SNEGSKA (reference sequence). The CDR3 region is CSPTISGTDTQYF.

The V call is TRBV6-2 or TRBV6-3, the J call TRBJ2-5; TCRdb's D call of TRBD2 is untestable without DNA. From germline, CDR1 is MNHEY and CDR2 SVGEGT. This CDR3 contains 14 residues. CDR3 protein: CASSYSGWRETQYF.

The chain uses TRBV13 and TRBJ2-5; TCRdb lists TRBD2, though no DNA is available to test this call. Germline V gene lookup returns CDR1 PRHDT and CDR2 FYEKMQ (reference sequence). The CDR3 has 17 amino acids. Here the CDR3 reads CASSLSPLSAEGETQYF.

The chain couples TRBV6-1 to TRBJ1-1; TCRdb designates TRBD1, a call that cannot be tested without DNA. The CDR3 is 15 residues long. Germline V gene data show CDR1 as MNHNS and CDR2 as SASEGT. The CDR3 loop is CASKRQGILNTEAFF.

The J gene is TRBJ1-1, the V gene TRBV30. The CDR3 spans 11 residues. CDR1 and CDR2 (germline): GTSNPN, SVGIG (reference sequence). CDR3 sequence: CAWSVNTEAFF.

The chain employs TRBV5-1 and TRBJ2-7; TCRdb proposes TRBD1, but this gene call is untestable without DNA. Germline assignment: CDR1 SGHRS and CDR2 YFSETQ. CDR3 length equals 14 residues. This CDR3 is CASSPPGMYYEQYF.

The chain joins TRBV5-1 to TRBJ2-7; there is no DNA to check the TCRdb D call of TRBD1. Germline V gene sequence: CDR1 SGHRS, CDR2 YFSETQ. There are 13 residues in the CDR3. CDR3 sequence: CASSLVDSYEQYF.

The rearrangement links TRBV10-3 to TRBJ1-2. The CDR3 contains 12 residues. Germline CDR1 and CDR2: ENHRY and SYGVKD. The CDR3 protein is CAISRVGHGYTF.

V gene TRBV27 combines with J gene TRBJ2-7; TCRdb outputs TRBD2, but without DNA this stays unchecked. This CDR3 is built from 17 residues. CDR1 MNHEY and CDR2 SMNVEV come from the germline V gene (reference sequence). Here the CDR3 reads CASSLGLAGGILNEQYF.

The gene calls are TRBV20-1 and TRBJ2-2; no DNA is available, so the TRBD2 call from TCRdb remains unchecked. The germline CDR1 and CDR2 sequences are DFQATT and SNEGSKA (reference sequence). CDR3 length: 21 residues. The chain's CDR3 is CSARAVRDRTSGRGRVGERFF.

The gene calls are TRBV28 and TRBJ1-5. Germline loops: CDR1 MDHEN, CDR2 SYDVKM. The CDR3 length is 13 residues. The CDR3 loop reads CASMGQKDQPQHF.

The CDR3 protein is CASSGPHNEQFF. The V gene is TRBV28, the J gene TRBJ2-1. The CDR3 is made up of 12 amino acids. Germline CDR1 reads MDHEN; CDR2 reads SYDVKM.

This sequence joins TRBV6-2 or TRBV6-3 and TRBJ2-7; TCRdb's D gene call, TRBD1, goes unchecked for lack of DNA. This CDR3 spans 19 amino acids. Per germline, CDR1 MNHEY and CDR2 SVGEGT. CDR3 protein: CASSARVQGLPAALREQYF.

The gene calls are TRBV6-1 and TRBJ1-2. The CDR3 consists of 15 residues. Germline CDR1 is MNHNS and CDR2 is SASEGT. The CDR3 loop is CAPMLREEGRDGYTF.

J is TRBJ1-3 and V is TRBV5-8. The CDR3 consists of 15 residues. Looked up from germline, CDR1 is SGHTS and CDR2 is YDEGEE. The CDR3 region is CASSADSSSGNTIYF.

V gene TRBV5-1 combines with J gene TRBJ1-4. The CDR3 consists of 14 residues. Per the germline V gene, CDR1 is SGHRS and CDR2 is YFSETQ. This CDR3 is CASSLEGTNEKLFF.

The rearrangement joins TRBV7-8 to TRBJ2-2; TCRdb lists TRBD2, though no DNA is available to test this call. The germline V gene encodes CDR1 SGHVS and CDR2 FQNEAQ. CDR3 length: 16 residues. The CDR3 region is CASSFKRGGQSGELFF.

The chain uses TRBV7-3 and TRBJ2-1; no DNA is available, so the TRBD1 call from TCRdb remains unchecked. Germline V gene sequence: CDR1 SGHTA, CDR2 FQGTGA. The CDR3 has 14 amino acids. The CDR3 spells CASSLQRGSAEQFF.

The V gene is TRBV7-9, the J gene TRBJ1-5; TCRdb's D call, TRBD1, is unchecked because there is no DNA. The CDR3 contains 13 residues. Germline V CDR1 and CDR2: SEHNR, FQNEAQ (reference sequence). This CDR3 reads CASSPQGTQPQHF.

V and J are TRBV18 and TRBJ2-3. The V gene's germline CDR1 is KGHSH and CDR2 LQKENI. CDR3 size: 13 residues. The chain's CDR3 is CASSGASTDTQYF.

The rearrangement joins TRBV11-2 to TRBJ2-7; TCRdb's D gene call, TRBD1, goes unchecked for lack of DNA. This CDR3 is built from 15 residues. Per germline, CDR1 SGHAT and CDR2 FQNNGV. The CDR3 sequence: CASSLGANMAYEQYF.

V is TRBV7-2 and J is TRBJ1-3. The CDR3 contains 13 residues. The germline gives CDR1 SGHTA, CDR2 FQGNSA. CDR3 protein: CASRRGYGNTIYF. The variable domain in full, completed from reference TRBV7-2 and TRBJ1-3, reads GAGVSQSPSNKVTEKGKDVELRCDPISGHTALYWYRQSLGQGLEFLIYFQGNSAPDKSGLPSDRFSAERTGGSVSTLTIQRTQQEDSAVYLCASRRGYGNTIYFGEGSWLTVV.

The CDR3 spells CSARDMATGQGSPLHF. The chain carries TRBV20-1 and TRBJ1-6; the D gene TCRdb calls, TRBD1, cannot be checked with no DNA. This CDR3 comprises 16 residues. Germline V lookup: CDR1 DFQATT, CDR2 SNEGSKA (reference sequence).